This T cell receptor (beta chain) was recorded in a study of T cells in women clearing cervical HPV infection. Study overall: Controls were women whose single incident HPV16 infection cleared within 12 months without precancer or cancer. Blood came at first lesion visit for cases, post-clearance for controls.

Genomic DNA, averaging roughly 1,200 ng per sample, yielded TCR beta CDR3 via immunoSEQ. Profiling relied on immunoSEQ multiplex PCR, and the TCRdb table lists in-frame clones only, not all of them. The sample's table shows some 30,000 clones. CDR1 SNHLY and CDR2 FYNNEI come from the germline V gene. The CDR3 extends over 14 amino acids. Findings and limits, study-wide: It is unknown whether associations predate infection; no effector/memory or HPV-specific sorting.

Notes on this clone: Antigen: not known. One junction end disagrees with the germline gene, perhaps due to a read error. Read coverage stops 3 residues before the CDR3 terminus; the germline J gene supplies the remainder. The same CDR3 is also encoded by other DNA sequences in this sample.

The source of this sequence is a woman aged 18-70 years with a cervical HPV16 infection that either progressed to CIN3+ or cleared (not recorded which). This chain connects TRBV2 to TRBJ1-2; D is unclear. The sequencing sample was made of blood buffy coat. The CDR3 is CASSDNVRNYGYTF. The sequenced part of the CDR3 DNA is TGTGCCAGCAGTGATAACGTCCGGAACTATGGT.